The 26 T cell receptor beta chains below all came from one sample that was sequenced in a study of blood T cells in healthy people across ages. Primed by a sample-barcoded 5' primer and a J-beta primer mix, a second PCR proceeded for 7 to 11 cycles. One entry per CDR3 protein results from TCRdb running MiXCR on the 5' RACE reads. The table shows 630,000 or so distinct CDR3 sequences, with about 30% occurring only once. Sequencing used blood. These receptors came from a woman aged 80 or over in good health.

Worth noting for this clonotype: The junction differs from germline at one of its ends, possibly a read error. V and J are TRBV15 and TRBJ2-1; D ambiguous. With the DNA end fitting TRBJ2-7 better, the J assignment may be wrong. Looked up from germline, CDR1 is LNHNV and CDR2 is YYDKDF (reference sequence). This CDR3 region has 13 residues. CDR3 coding DNA: TGTGCCACCGGCAGAGATGTATCCTACGAGCAGTACTTC. Its protein product is CATGRDVSYEQYF.

This clonotype was seen only a few times. This may be a read error: a much more frequent sequence differs by one nucleotide. The chain employs TRBV7-9 and TRBJ2-7; D not certain. This CDR3 is built from 13 residues. V lost 3 bases to trimming and J lost 6 bases, with 12 bases between them. Germline-derived CDR1 and CDR2 are SEHNR and FQNEAQ (reference sequence). The DNA of the CDR3 is TGTGCCAGCAGCTTGAACACCTGGGGCGAGCAGTACTTC. Residues: CASSLNTWGEQYF.

This chain connects TRBV7-9 to TRBJ1-2; 10 nucleotides line up with TRBD1. The germline gives CDR1 SEHNR, CDR2 FQNEAQ (reference sequence). This CDR3 contains 18 residues. Trimming at V came to 4 bases and at J to 4 bases, leaving 15 bases not matched to a gene. The DNA of the CDR3 is TGTGCCAGCAGCTCCACCGGGACAGGGGATCATCCCCTCTATGGCTACACCTTC. Protein: CASSSTGTGDHPLYGYTF.

This clonotype was detected only a few times. The V call is TRBV18, the J call TRBJ1-6; no clear D gene. Looked up from germline, CDR1 is KGHSH and CDR2 is LQKENI. The CDR3 covers 14 residues. Trimming left V 6 bases short and J 7 bases short, with 13 bases between. The CDR3 loop reads CASSPNPWNSPLHF. In nucleotides, the CDR3 is TGTGCCAGCTCCCCCAACCCCTGGAATTCACCCCTCCACTTT.

This clonotype was seen more than once but under ten times. The chain links TRBV11-2 to TRBJ1-5; 9 nucleotides align to TRBD1. Germline CDR1 is SGHAT and CDR2 is FQNNGV. This CDR3 region has 17 residues. Germline trimming cut 1 base from V and 4 bases from J; bases unmatched to any gene: 8. The CDR3 reads CASSLAPTGGYNQPQHF. CDR3 in DNA: TGTGCCAGCAGCTTAGCCCCAACAGGGGGCTATAATCAGCCCCAGCATTTT.

This clonotype appeared a few times. The V gene is TRBV29-1, the J gene TRBJ1-4; 11 nucleotides line up with TRBD1. In germline, CDR1 is SQVTM, CDR2 ANQGSEA. The length of the CDR3 is 12 residues. V shed 7 bases, J shed 7 bases, and the junction held 2 bases outside the gene matches. CDR3: CSGGQGGEKLFF. CDR3 sequence (DNA): TGCAGCGGGGGACAGGGGGGTGAAAAACTGTTTTTT.

The chain recombines TRBV7-9 with TRBJ2-3; 8 bases fit TRBD2. Germline V CDR1 and CDR2: SEHNR, FQNEAQ (reference sequence). This CDR3 is built from 17 residues. J lost 3 bases, V lost 3 bases, and 11 bases had no gene match. The CDR3 is CASSFYGGLVGTDTQYF. Here the CDR3 DNA reads TGTGCCAGCAGCTTCTACGGGGGACTAGTGGGGACAGATACGCAGTATTTT.

The CDR3 sequence is CASSQDQGGQPQHF. In nucleotides, the CDR3 is TGCGCCAGCAGCCAAGATCAGGGGGGTCAGCCCCAGCATTTT. The chain is built from TRBV4-3 and TRBJ1-5; 7 positions agree with TRBD1. The CDR3 has 14 amino acids. The junction had 2 bases not matched to a gene; V was cut back by 0 bases and J by 6 bases. Germline CDR1 is LGHNA and CDR2 is YSLEER.

The chain links TRBV12-3 or TRBV12-4 to TRBJ2-5; D unclear. This CDR3 is 14 amino acids long. Trimming took off 1 base at V and 13 bases at J, with 19 bases between the two ends. CDR3 DNA sequence: TGTGCCAGCAGTTTAGGAACTCCGAGTAGTAACGGGTACTTC. It translates to CASSLGTPSSNGYF.

As to this clonotype: At one of its ends the junction is not consistent with the germline gene, which may arise from a read error. This rearrangement joins TRBV27 to TRBJ2-2; tentative D call: TRBD1 (6 bases). The CDR3 is 16 residues long. Germline V lookup: CDR1 MNHEY, CDR2 SMNVEV (reference sequence). Here the CDR3 reads CANSLSGTRYTGELFF. DNA for the CDR3: TGTGCCAACAGTTTATCCGGGACACGGTACACCGGGGAGCTGTTTTTT.

This clonotype was observed a handful of times. The V and J genes are TRBV6-5 and TRBJ1-1, with 8 positions matching TRBD1. J was trimmed by 2 bases and V by 4 bases; bases with no gene match: 15. CDR1 and CDR2 (germline): MNHEY, SVGAGI. The CDR3 totals 18 residues. In DNA, the CDR3 is TGTGCCAGCAGTTCCACGGCGGACAGGGATCTCTATAACACTGAAGCTTTCTTT. The encoded protein is CASSSTADRDLYNTEAFF.

A note on this clonotype: One end of the junction varies from germline; a read error may be responsible. The genes are TRBV11-2 and TRBJ1-1, with D maybe TRBD1 (6 bases). Germline CDR1 is SGHAT and CDR2 is FQNNGV. This CDR3 region has 15 residues. CDR3 DNA sequence: TGTGCCGGCAGCTTAATAGGGGGGGCGAACACTGAAGCTTTCTTT. This translates into CAGSLIGGANTEAFF.

Many counts were recorded for this clonotype. V gene TRBV29-1 combines with J gene TRBJ2-3; D might be TRBD2 (6 bases). Germline V gives CDR1 SQVTM, CDR2 ANQGSEA. This CDR3 region has 17 residues. V lost 0 bases and J lost 2, with 18 bases in between. In nucleotides, the CDR3 is TGCAGCGTTGAAGATGGGGGGAGCGGCGGACTCACAGATACGCAGTATTTT. This sequence encodes CSVEDGGSGGLTDTQYF.

The chain uses TRBV5-1 and TRBJ1-1, with D tentatively TRBD1 (5 bases). This CDR3 spans 17 amino acids. Germline V gene data show CDR1 as SGHRS and CDR2 as YFSETQ. V lost 4 bases to trimming and J lost 4 bases, with 23 bases between them. The CDR3 coding sequence is TGCGCCAGCAGCCCGGGGCCCAACAGGCATGCGAGCACTGAAGCTTTCTTT. Protein sequence: CASSPGPNRHASTEAFF. Full variable domain (missing parts from reference TRBV5-1 and TRBJ1-1): KAGVTQTPRYLIKTRGQQVTLSCSPISGHRSVSWYQQTPGQGLQFLFEYFSETQRNKGNFPGRFSGRQFSNSRSEMNVSTLELGDSALYLCASSPGPNRHASTEAFFGQGTRLTVV.

Note on this clonotype: A read error is possible here, since a much larger clone lies one base away. The chain carries TRBV4-3 and TRBJ2-3; 8 bases fit TRBD2. Germline V lookup: CDR1 LGHNA, CDR2 YSLEER. The CDR3 extends over 16 amino acids. The trim removed 3 bases at V and 1 base at J, leaving 6 bases unmatched. The chain's CDR3 is CASSHRGAGGTDTQYF. The CDR3 DNA reads as TGCGCCAGCAGCCACAGGGGAGCGGGGGGCACAGATACGCAGTATTTT.

This clonotype has a handful of counts. This sequence joins TRBV6-1 and TRBJ2-3, with 13 bases that match TRBD2. CDR1 is MNHNS, CDR2 SASEGT, per germline. The CDR3 runs 19 residues. Trimming took 5 bases from V and 1 from J; bases not matched to a gene: 12. The CDR3: CASSKTSGGYPTGTDTQYF. The CDR3 nucleotides read TGTGCCAGCAGTAAGACTAGCGGGGGGTATCCTACTGGCACAGATACGCAGTATTTT.

This clonotype turned up a few times. The gene calls are TRBV5-1 and TRBJ1-1; perhaps TRBD1 as D (6 bases). The CDR3 is made up of 14 amino acids. V was pared by 1 base and J by 11 bases, with 18 bases between. The germline gives CDR1 SGHRS, CDR2 YFSETQ. CDR3 sequence reads: CASSLTSQGLGAFF. The CDR3 coding sequence is TGCGCCAGCAGCTTGACTTCCCAGGGGCTTGGGGCTTTCTTT.

This clonotype was recorded a few times. The CDR3: CASSPLQGYNSPLHF. The CDR3 nucleotides are TGTGCCAGCAGCCCACTACAGGGTTATAATTCACCCCTCCACTTT. The rearrangement links TRBV7-9 to TRBJ1-6; maybe TRBD1 (6 bases). Germline V gene lookup returns CDR1 SEHNR and CDR2 FQNEAQ (reference sequence). The CDR3 is 15 amino acids. Between the trimmed V and J ends, which lost 5 bases and 4 bases, there was a span of 12 bases.

The chain joins TRBV7-2 to TRBJ2-4; a weak D match, TRBD1 (5 bases). The closer fit of TRBJ2-7 to the DNA end suggests the J call may be wrong. CDR1 is SGHTA and CDR2 is FQGNSA in the germline V gene. The CDR3 is made up of 15 amino acids. The CDR3, as DNA: TGTGCCAGCAGCCCCAGGACAAGATCATCCTACGAGCAGTACTTC. Protein product: CASSPRTRSSYEQYF.

The table lists this clonotype with many counts. This chain connects TRBV6-4 to TRBJ2-1, with 11 bases matching TRBD2. The CDR3 spans 16 residues. Germline V gene lookup returns CDR1 MRHNA and CDR2 SNTAGT. Unmatched junction bases numbered 4, after V lost 4 bases and J lost 2 bases. The CDR3 DNA follows: TGTGCCAGCAGTGCCGTAGCGGGGGGGGCCTACAATGAGCAGTTCTTC. Its translation is CASSAVAGGAYNEQFF.

This clonotype turned up a few times. The V call is TRBV30, the J call TRBJ1-2; D is undetermined. Between the trimmed V and J ends, which lost 6 bases and 0 bases, there was a span of 5 bases. The CDR3 loop spans 11 amino acids. In germline, CDR1 is GTSNPN, CDR2 SVGIG (reference sequence). Here the CDR3 reads CACGTNYGYTF. Here the CDR3 DNA reads TGTGCCTGCGGAACTAACTATGGCTACACCTTC.

Note on this clonotype: A clone one base away is much larger, so this may be a read error. The chain joins TRBV5-1 to TRBJ2-5; weak D call: TRBD2 (5 bases). Germline lookup yields CDR1 SGHRS and CDR2 YFSETQ. This CDR3 is 15 amino acids long. V gave up 4 bases and J gave up 2 bases, with 15 bases separating them. The DNA for the CDR3 is TGCGCCAGCAGCCTCGGGGAGCGCGGGCAAGAGACCCAGTACTTC. Its protein is CASSLGERGQETQYF.

This clonotype was picked up many times. The V and J genes are TRBV6-6 and TRBJ2-5; TRBD1 might be the D (5 bases). Germline CDR1 is MNHNY and CDR2 is SVGAGI (reference sequence). The CDR3 has 15 residues. V was clipped by 0 bases and J by 1 base, with 9 bases between them. DNA of the CDR3: TGTGCCAGCAGTTACTCGATAGGGGCCCAAGAGACCCAGTACTTC. It is translated as CASSYSIGAQETQYF.

Worth noting for this clonotype: Just one base apart from a much larger clone, this may be a read error. V gene TRBV7-2 combines with J gene TRBJ1-2; a possible D gene is TRBD1 (5 bases). Germline V gene lookup returns CDR1 SGHTA and CDR2 FQGNSA. Trimming left V 5 bases short and J 4 bases short, with 14 bases between. The CDR3 covers 14 residues. CDR3 DNA: TGTGCCAGCAGCATCGGGGGGAGGGTCTATGGCTACACCTTC. Translated, it gives CASSIGGRVYGYTF.

In its sample, this clonotype was seen many times. The V gene is TRBV20-1, the J gene TRBJ2-2; D not certain. The V end lost 4 bases, the J end lost 3 bases, and 12 bases lay between the germline ends. CDR1 and CDR2 from the germline V gene are DFQATT and SNEGSKA (reference sequence). CDR3 length: 14 amino acids. The CDR3 spells CSAKLGSDTGELFF. CDR3 DNA sequence: TGCAGTGCTAAATTGGGGTCCGACACCGGGGAGCTGTTTTTT.

About this clonotype: It may be a read error: a sequence one base away is much more abundant. The V call is TRBV6-1, the J call TRBJ2-5; weak D call: TRBD1 (6 bases). From germline, CDR1 is MNHNS and CDR2 SASEGT. The CDR3 is 17 residues long. Trimming pared 5 bases from V and 11 bases from J, leaving 30 bases between. CDR3 sequence: CASSPERGTPIDNEQYF. DNA of the CDR3: TGTGCCAGCAGTCCCGAAAGGGGGACACCCATCGACAATGAGCAGTACTTC.